This T cell receptor beta chain was recorded in a study of blood T cell repertoires in COVID-19. Study background: Samples came from the United States, Italy and Spain, spanning acute and convalescent COVID-19. PBMCs, B-cell-depleted T cells, or T cells were the source of the cDNA or gDNA that made up the material.

The V end was cut by 3 bases, the J end by 3 bases, with 11 bases between. This CDR3 has 15 residues. In germline, CDR1 is SGHNT, CDR2 YENEEA. Original analysis: Estimates of nucleated cell counts were drawn from the amplification of reference gene primers. Sequencing used immunoSEQ multiplex PCR; TCRdb keeps in-frame clones, though not all of them. V, J and clone size were drawn from that table, and D and trimming were deduced from the DNA. This table has 100,000 to 150,000 clones, around 86% appearing once. This clone was observed a single time. This receptor was obtained from a man between 60 and 75 years old with acute or convalescent COVID-19. The specimen was peripheral blood. The chain recombines TRBV11-3 with TRBJ1-4; possibly TRBD1 for D (6 bases). The CDR3 DNA reads as TGTGCCAGCAGCTTGGGGGGGGCATCTAATGAAAAACTGTTTTTT. Translating gives CASSLGGASNEKLFF.